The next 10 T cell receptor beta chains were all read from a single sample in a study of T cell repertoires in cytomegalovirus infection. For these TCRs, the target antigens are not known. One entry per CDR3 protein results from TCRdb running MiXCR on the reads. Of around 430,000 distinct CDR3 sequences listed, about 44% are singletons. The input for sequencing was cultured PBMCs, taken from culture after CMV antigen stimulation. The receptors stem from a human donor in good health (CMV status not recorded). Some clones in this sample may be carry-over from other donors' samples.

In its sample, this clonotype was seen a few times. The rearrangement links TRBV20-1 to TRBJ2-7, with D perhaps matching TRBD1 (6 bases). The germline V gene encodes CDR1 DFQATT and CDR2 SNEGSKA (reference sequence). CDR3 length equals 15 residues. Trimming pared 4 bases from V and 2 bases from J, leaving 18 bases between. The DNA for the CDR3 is TGCAGTGCTACTCCACCGACAGGACAGACCTACGAGCAGTACTTC. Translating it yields CSATPPTGQTYEQYF.

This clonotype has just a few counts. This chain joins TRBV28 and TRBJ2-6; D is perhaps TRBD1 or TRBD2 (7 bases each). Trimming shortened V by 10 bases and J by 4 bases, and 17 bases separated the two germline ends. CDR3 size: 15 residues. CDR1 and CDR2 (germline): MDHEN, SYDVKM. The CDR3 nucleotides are TGTGCCACCTCAGGGGGGGCGCTGGGGGCCAACGTCCTGACTTTC. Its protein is CATSGGALGANVLTF. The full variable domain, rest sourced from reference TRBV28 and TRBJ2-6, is DVKVTQSSRYLVKRTGEKVFLECVQDMDHENMFWYRQDPGLGLRLIYFSYDVKMKEKGDIPEGYSVSREKKERFSLILESASTNQTSMYLCATSGGALGANVLTFGAGSRLTVL.

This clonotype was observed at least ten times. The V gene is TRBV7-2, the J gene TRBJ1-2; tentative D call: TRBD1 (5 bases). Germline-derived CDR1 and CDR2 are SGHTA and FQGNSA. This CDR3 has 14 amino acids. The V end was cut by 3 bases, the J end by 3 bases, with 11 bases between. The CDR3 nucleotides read TGTGCCAGCAGCTTTTTCGGGGACTACTATGGCTACACCTTC. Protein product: CASSFFGDYYGYTF.

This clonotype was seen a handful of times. CDR3 coding DNA: TGTGCCATCGAGAACAGGGATGGGGCCTACGAGCAGTACTTC. Amino acids: CAIENRDGAYEQYF. The chain has TRBV10-3 and TRBJ2-7, with a possible D match to TRBD1 (6 bases). Germline assignment: CDR1 ENHRY and CDR2 SYGVKD. This CDR3 region has 14 residues. Trimming shortened V by 8 bases and J by 2 bases, and 16 bases separated the two germline ends.

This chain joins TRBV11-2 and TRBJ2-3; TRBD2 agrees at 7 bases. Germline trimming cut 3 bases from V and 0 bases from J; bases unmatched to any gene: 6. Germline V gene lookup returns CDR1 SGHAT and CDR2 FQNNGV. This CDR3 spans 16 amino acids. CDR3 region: CASSFGTIASTDTQYF. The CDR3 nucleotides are TGTGCCAGCAGCTTTGGGACTATCGCTAGCACAGATACGCAGTATTTT.

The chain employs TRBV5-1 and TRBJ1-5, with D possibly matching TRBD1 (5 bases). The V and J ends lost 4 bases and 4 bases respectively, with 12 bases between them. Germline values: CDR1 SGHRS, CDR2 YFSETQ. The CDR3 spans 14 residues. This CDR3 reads CASSRDGRNQPQHF. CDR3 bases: TGCGCCAGCAGCCGGGACGGAAGGAATCAGCCCCAGCATTTT. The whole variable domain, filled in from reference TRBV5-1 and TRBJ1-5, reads KAGVTQTPRYLIKTRGQQVTLSCSPISGHRSVSWYQQTPGQGLQFLFEYFSETQRNKGNFPGRFSGRQFSNSRSEMNVSTLELGDSALYLCASSRDGRNQPQHFGDGTRLSIL.

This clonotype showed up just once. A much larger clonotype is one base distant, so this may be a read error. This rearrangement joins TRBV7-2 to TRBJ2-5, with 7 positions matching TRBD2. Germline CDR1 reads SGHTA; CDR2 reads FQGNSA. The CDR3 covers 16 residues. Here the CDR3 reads CANSLNGAGVGETQYF. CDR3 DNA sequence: TGTGCCAACAGCCTCAACGGTGCGGGGGTTGGAGAGACCCAGTACTTC. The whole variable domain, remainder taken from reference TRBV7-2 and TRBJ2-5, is GAGVSQSPSNKVTEKGKDVELRCDPISGHTALYWYRQSLGQGLEFLIYFQGNSAPDKSGLPSDRFSAERTGGSVSTLTIQRTQQEDSAVYLCANSLNGAGVGETQYFGPGTRLLVL.

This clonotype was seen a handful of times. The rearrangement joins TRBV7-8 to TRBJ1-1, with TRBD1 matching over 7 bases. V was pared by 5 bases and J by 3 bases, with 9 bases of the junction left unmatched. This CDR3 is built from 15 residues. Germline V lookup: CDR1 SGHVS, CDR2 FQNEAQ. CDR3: CASSLKGTVDTEAFF. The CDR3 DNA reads TGTGCCAGCAGCCTCAAAGGGACAGTGGACACTGAAGCTTTCTTT.

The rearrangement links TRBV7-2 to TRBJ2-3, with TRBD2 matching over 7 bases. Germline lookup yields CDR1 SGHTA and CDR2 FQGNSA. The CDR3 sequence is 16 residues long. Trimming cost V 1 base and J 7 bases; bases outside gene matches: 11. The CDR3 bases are TGTGCCAGCAGCTTAGTTGGGGGAGGGTATCCGAATACGCAGTATTTT. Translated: CASSLVGGGYPNTQYF. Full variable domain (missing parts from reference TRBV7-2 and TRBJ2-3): GAGVSQSPSNKVTEKGKDVELRCDPISGHTALYWYRQSLGQGLEFLIYFQGNSAPDKSGLPSDRFSAERTGGSVSTLTIQRTQQEDSAVYLCASSLVGGGYPNTQYFGPGTRLTVL.

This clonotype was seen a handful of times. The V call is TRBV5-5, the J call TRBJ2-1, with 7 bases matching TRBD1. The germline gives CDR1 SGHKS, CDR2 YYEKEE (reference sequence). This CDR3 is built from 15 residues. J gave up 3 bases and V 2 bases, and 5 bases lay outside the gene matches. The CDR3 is CASSFTGANYNEQFF. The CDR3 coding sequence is TGTGCCAGCAGCTTCACAGGGGCAAACTACAATGAGCAGTTCTTC.